This TCR beta chain originates from a study of shared clonotypes between healthy human individuals. CDR1 is MDHEN and CDR2 is SYDVKM in the germline V gene. Trimming removed 4 bases from V and 6 bases from J, with 7 bases in between. The length of the CDR3 is 12 residues. CD45RO-negative CD8 cells positively selected for CCR7 made up the naive population, which excluded terminally differentiated effector memory CD45RA+ cells. Healthy and HIV-negative, the adult donors had no recent acute infections or vaccinations. TCRdb's table, derived via immunoSEQ multiplex PCR, lists solely in-frame clones and lacks some. Of about 2 million clones in the sample, roughly 94% were seen once.

The source material was naive CD8+ T cells sorted from blood. The chain uses TRBV28 and TRBJ1-3, with a tentative D call TRBD1 (5 bases). The source of this sequence is a man aged 18-30 years in good health. The chain's CDR3 is CASSSTENTIYF. The CDR3 coding sequence is TGTGCCAGCAGTTCGACAGAAAACACCATATATTTT. Supplemented by reference TRBV28 and TRBJ1-3, the full variable domain reads DVKVTQSSRYLVKRTGEKVFLECVQDMDHENMFWYRQDPGLGLRLIYFSYDVKMKEKGDIPEGYSVSREKKERFSLILESASTNQTSMYLCASSSTENTIYFGEGSWLTVV.